A selection of T cell receptor beta chains follows, all from one sample in a study of post-analysis software for immune sequencing data. TCRdb re-called the PCR reads with MiXCR, one entry per CDR3 protein. The data hold approximately 630,000 distinct CDR3 sequences, with 55% to 60% observed a single time. Sequencing was done on a sample of blood. The receptors were gathered from a girl aged 2 to 9 with multiple sclerosis. Each CDR3 is given without its conserved first and last residue. Each record gives: CDR3 protein, clone size, J gene, D gene, V gene. D genes are given only for firm matches. Where a row states a size, it is once, few, many or the class of an expanded clone; other rows omit it.

cdr3_aa: ASSYSTGGKYGYT
clone_size: NA
j_call: TRBJ1-2
d_call: TRBD1
v_call: TRBV6-6

cdr3_aa: ASSPNSGRLGNEQF
clone_size: few
j_call: TRBJ2-1
d_call: TRBD2
v_call: TRBV9

cdr3_aa: ASRGTGANVLT
clone_size: NA
j_call: TRBJ2-6
d_call: NA
v_call: TRBV19

cdr3_aa: ASSSIRAWGVYGYT
clone_size: NA
j_call: TRBJ1-2
d_call: NA
v_call: TRBV9

cdr3_aa: SVEDQEFNEQF
clone_size: few
j_call: TRBJ2-1
d_call: NA
v_call: TRBV29-1

cdr3_aa: ASTAISGGAPGYNEQF
clone_size: NA
j_call: TRBJ2-1
d_call: NA
v_call: TRBV27

cdr3_aa: ASSLGGDHTEAF
clone_size: NA
j_call: TRBJ1-1
d_call: NA
v_call: TRBV5-1

cdr3_aa: ASSYSLGLAGGHNEQF
clone_size: NA
j_call: TRBJ2-1
d_call: TRBD2
v_call: TRBV6-2/TRBV6-3

cdr3_aa: AIADGAYEQY
clone_size: NA
j_call: TRBJ2-7
d_call: NA
v_call: TRBV10-2

cdr3_aa: ASSQGLAGETEQF
clone_size: few
j_call: TRBJ2-1
d_call: TRBD2
v_call: TRBV5-1

cdr3_aa: ASSLVLGGQGTFQETQY
clone_size: NA
j_call: TRBJ2-5
d_call: TRBD1
v_call: TRBV7-2

cdr3_aa: ATDPFNYGYT
clone_size: once
j_call: TRBJ1-2
d_call: NA
v_call: TRBV6-1

cdr3_aa: ASRAGMYTEAF
clone_size: NA
j_call: TRBJ1-1
d_call: NA
v_call: TRBV2

cdr3_aa: SARDLGQGLHIQY
clone_size: few
j_call: TRBJ2-4
d_call: TRBD1
v_call: TRBV20-1

cdr3_aa: ASSRGQPQETQY
clone_size: NA
j_call: TRBJ2-5
d_call: NA
v_call: TRBV13

cdr3_aa: ASSGQNYNEQF
clone_size: few
j_call: TRBJ2-1
d_call: NA
v_call: TRBV6-1

cdr3_aa: ANSLIRTGVPRQETQY
clone_size: NA
j_call: NA
d_call: TRBD1
v_call: TRBV7-2

cdr3_aa: SAPLGETQY
clone_size: many
j_call: TRBJ2-5
d_call: NA
v_call: TRBV29-1

cdr3_aa: SAAGQAMNEQF
clone_size: few
j_call: TRBJ2-1
d_call: TRBD1
v_call: TRBV29-1

cdr3_aa: ASSLSYTWTGGPQNIQY
clone_size: NA
j_call: TRBJ2-4
d_call: TRBD1
v_call: TRBV28

cdr3_aa: ASSLELGGEQF
clone_size: NA
j_call: TRBJ2-1
d_call: NA
v_call: TRBV7-2

cdr3_aa: ASSQEVLAGEQF
clone_size: few
j_call: TRBJ2-1
d_call: NA
v_call: TRBV4-3

cdr3_aa: ASSRGQGAAYNEQF
clone_size: few
j_call: TRBJ2-1
d_call: TRBD1
v_call: TRBV5-1

cdr3_aa: ASSGRQGVTYNEQF
clone_size: NA
j_call: TRBJ2-1
d_call: TRBD1
v_call: TRBV7-4

cdr3_aa: ASTSRGEGNNEQF
clone_size: NA
j_call: TRBJ2-1
d_call: NA
v_call: TRBV5-1

cdr3_aa: SVSDRAGYEQY
clone_size: few
j_call: TRBJ2-7
d_call: TRBD1
v_call: TRBV20-1

cdr3_aa: SVKGVVKETQY
clone_size: NA
j_call: TRBJ2-5
d_call: NA
v_call: TRBV20-1